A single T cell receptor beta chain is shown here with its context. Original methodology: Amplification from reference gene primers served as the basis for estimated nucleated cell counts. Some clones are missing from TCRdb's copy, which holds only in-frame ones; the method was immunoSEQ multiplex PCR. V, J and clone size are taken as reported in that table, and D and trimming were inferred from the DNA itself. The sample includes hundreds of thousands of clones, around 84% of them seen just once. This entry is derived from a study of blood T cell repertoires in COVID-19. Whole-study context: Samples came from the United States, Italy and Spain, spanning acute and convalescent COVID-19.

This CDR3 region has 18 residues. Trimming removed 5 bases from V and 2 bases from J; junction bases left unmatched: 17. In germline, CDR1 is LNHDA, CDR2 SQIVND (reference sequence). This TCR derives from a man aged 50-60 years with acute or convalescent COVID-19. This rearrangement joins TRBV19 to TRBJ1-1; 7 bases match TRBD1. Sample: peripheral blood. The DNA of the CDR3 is TGTGCCAGTAGTCACCCAGGGGGGTGGACAGCGGCAAACACTGAAGCTTTCTTT. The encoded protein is CASSHPGGWTAANTEAFF. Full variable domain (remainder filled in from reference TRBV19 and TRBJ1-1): DGGITQSPKYLFRKEGQNVTLSCEQNLNHDAMYWYRQDPGQGLRLIYYSQIVNDFQKGDIAEGYSVSREKKESFPLTVTSAQKNPTAFYLCASSHPGGWTAANTEAFFGQGTRLTVV.